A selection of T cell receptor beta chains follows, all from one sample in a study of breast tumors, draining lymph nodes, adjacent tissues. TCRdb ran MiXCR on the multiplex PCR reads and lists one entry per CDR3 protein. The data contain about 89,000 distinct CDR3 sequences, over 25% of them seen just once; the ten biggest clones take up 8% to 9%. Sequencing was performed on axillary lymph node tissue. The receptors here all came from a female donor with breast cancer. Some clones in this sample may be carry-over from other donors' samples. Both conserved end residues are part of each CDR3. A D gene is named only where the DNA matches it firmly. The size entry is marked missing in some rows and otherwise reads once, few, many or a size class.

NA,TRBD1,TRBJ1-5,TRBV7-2,TGTACCAGCCTCAACCGGGACAGGGTCACAGATACGCAGCATTTT,CTSLNRDRVTDTQHF
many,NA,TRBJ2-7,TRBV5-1,TGCGCCAGCAGCTTGCAGGATGCGGCCTACGAGCAGTACTTC,CASSLQDAAYEQYF
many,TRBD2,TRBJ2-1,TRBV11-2,TGTGCCAGCGGAAGCTTCGGGAGGGCCTTAATGGGTGAGCAGTTCTTC,CASGSFGRALMGEQFF
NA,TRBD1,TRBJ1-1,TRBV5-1,TGCGCCAGCAGCTCGACAGGGCCGGGGTATGATACTGAAGCTTTCTTT,CASSSTGPGYDTEAFF
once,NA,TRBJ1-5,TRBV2,TGTGCCAGCAGTTCGCAGGGGTGGAATCAGCCCCAGCATTTT,CASSSQGWNQPQHF
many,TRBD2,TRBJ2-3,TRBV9,TGTGCCAGCAGCGCTAGCGGGAGGGCGTCGGCAGATACGCAGTATTTT,CASSASGRASADTQYF
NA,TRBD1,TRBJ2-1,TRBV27,TGTGCCAGCAGAGGACAGGACACCTACAATGAGCAGTTCTTC,CASRGQDTYNEQFF
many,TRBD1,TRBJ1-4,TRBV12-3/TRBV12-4,TGTGCCAGCAGTTTGGGACAGGGCGATGAAAAACTGTTTTTT,CASSLGQGDEKLFF
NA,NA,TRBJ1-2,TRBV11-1,TGTACCAGCAGCTTAGGAAGGGACTATGGCTACGCCTTC,CTSSLGRDYGYAF
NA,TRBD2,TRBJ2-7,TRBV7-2,TGTGCCAGCAGCCGACTAGCGGGTTCTTTCTACGAGCGGCACTTC,CASSRLAGSFYERHF
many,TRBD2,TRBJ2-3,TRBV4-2,TGTGCCAGCAGCCAAGAGGGACTAGCGGGGTCAGATACGCAGTATTTT,CASSQEGLAGSDTQYF
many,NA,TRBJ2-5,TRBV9,TGTGCCAGCAGCGTGTCCGGGACGCAAGAGACCCAGTACTTC,CASSVSGTQETQYF
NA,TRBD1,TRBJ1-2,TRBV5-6,TGTGCCAGCAGCGCCGGGACAGCGACCTATGGCCACACCTTC,CASSAGTATYGHTF
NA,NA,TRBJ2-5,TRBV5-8,TGTGCCAGCGGCTTGGTTCAGCGAGAGACCCAGTGCTTC,CASGLVQRETQCF
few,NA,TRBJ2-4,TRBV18,TGTGCCAGCTCCGCGGACCTGGAGGACATTCAGTACTTC,CASSADLEDIQYF
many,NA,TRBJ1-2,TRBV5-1,TGCGCCAGCAGCCCCGGGACACTCAACTATGGCTACACCTTC,CASSPGTLNYGYTF
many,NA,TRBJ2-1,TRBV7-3,TGTGCCAGCAGCTTAGGTTGGAACTTGGCGAATGAGCAGTTCTTC,CASSLGWNLANEQFF
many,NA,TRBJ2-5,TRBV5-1,TGCGCCAGCAGCTTGGGAGGGACAAACACTCCCCATGGGGAGACCCAGTACTTC,CASSLGGTNTPHGETQYF
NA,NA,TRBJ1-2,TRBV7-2,TGTGCCAGCAGCCAAGATCAGGGAAGCAGCTATGGCTACACCTTC,CASSQDQGSSYGYTF
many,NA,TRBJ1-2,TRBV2,TGTGCCAATCGACAGTCCTATGGCTACACCTTC,CANRQSYGYTF
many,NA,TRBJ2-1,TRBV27,TGTGCCAGCAGCCCGACGGGATACTACAATGAGCAGTTCTTC,CASSPTGYYNEQFF
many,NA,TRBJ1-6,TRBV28,TGTGCCAGCAGTTCCCGGGTAGGGTCACCCCTCCACTTT,CASSSRVGSPLHF
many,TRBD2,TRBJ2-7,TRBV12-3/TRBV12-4,TGTGCCAGCAGTTTCCGGGAGGGTCTTTACGAGCAGTACTTC,CASSFREGLYEQYF
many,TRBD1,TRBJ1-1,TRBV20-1,TGCAGTGCTCGGACAGGGGGGAACGCTGAAGCTTTCTTT,CSARTGGNAEAFF